Listed below are T cell receptor beta chains from one sample, sequenced in a study of vaccination effects on CD4 cells after COVID-19. Clones were read by immunoSEQ multiplex PCR, and TCRdb kept only the in-frame ones, dropping some. Of roughly 45,000 clones listed, around 70% are singletons. The antigens these receptors bind are not known. Specimen: CD4+ T cells from PBMCs cultured without peptide, collected after COVID-19 vaccination. These receptor sequences come from a human donor who received a COVID-19 vaccine. The CDR3 runs from the conserved cysteine through the conserved F or W. D genes are given only for firm matches. Rows may omit the clone size; those that give it use once, few, many or a size class.

V	length	J	size	D	DNA	CDR3
TRBV7-9	13	TRBJ2-1	few	-	TGTGCCAGCAGCTTAGGGGCTTACAATGAGCAGTTCTTC	CASSLGAYNEQFF
TRBV7-9	19	TRBJ1-3	few	-	TGTGCCAGCAGCTTAGCAGTGGCAGGACGTACTAGCTCTGGAAACACCATATATTTT	CASSLAVAGRTSSGNTIYF
TRBV30	12	TRBJ2-7	-	-	TGTGCCTGGAGTTCGAGCTCCTACGAGCAGTACTTC	CAWSSSSYEQYF
TRBV6-5	13	TRBJ1-4	few	-	TGTGCCAGCAGGCGGACAGTTAATGAAAAACTGTTTTTT	CASRRTVNEKLFF
TRBV29-1	13	TRBJ1-1	-	-	TGCGGATCGAAGTTGACAGTGAACACTGAAGCTTTCTTT	CGSKLTVNTEAFF
TRBV7-8	13	TRBJ2-3	-	-	TGTGCCAGCGGACGGCGACCGACTAGTACGCAGTATTTT	CASGRRPTSTQYF
TRBV5-6	13	TRBJ1-5	-	-	TGTGCCAGCAGCGACAGCTATCATCAGCCCCAGCATTTT	CASSDSYHQPQHF
TRBV14	13	TRBJ1-1	few	-	TGTGCCAGCAGCTTTAATCCAAACACTGAAGCTTTCTTT	CASSFNPNTEAFF
TRBV19	14	TRBJ2-3	-	TRBD1	TGTGCCAGTAGTGAGGACAGGGCCACAGATACGCAGTATTTT	CASSEDRATDTQYF
TRBV7-9	16	TRBJ2-2	-	TRBD1	TGTGCCAGCAGTCCTTACGGACAGGGGCTCACCGGGGAGCTGTTTTTT	CASSPYGQGLTGELFF
TRBV5-4	13	TRBJ1-2	few	TRBD1	TGTGCCAGCAGCTTCGGACAGGTCTATGGCTACACCTTC	CASSFGQVYGYTF
TRBV5-4	15	TRBJ2-5	-	-	TGTGCCAGCAGCTTGGAAACAGGGAGTTATGAGACCCAGTACTTC	CASSLETGSYETQYF
TRBV19	13	TRBJ2-1	-	TRBD1	TGTGCCACTTATGGCCAGGGGGCTTATGAGCAGTTCTTC	CATYGQGAYEQFF
TRBV7-9	15	TRBJ1-2	few	TRBD1	TGTGCCAGCAGCTTCGACCGGGACAGTAGCTATGGCTACACCTTC	CASSFDRDSSYGYTF
TRBV6-5	13	TRBJ2-1	-	-	TGTGCCAGCAGTCCGGGACATAGCAATGAGCAGTTCTTC	CASSPGHSNEQFF
TRBV5-1	17	TRBJ1-1	-	-	TGCGCCAGCAGCTTTCGGCGCAGGTTGATGATGGACACTGAAGCTTTCTTT	CASSFRRRLMMDTEAFF